This T cell receptor (beta chain) was profiled in a study of response to subunit inactivated influenza vaccine. Whole-study findings and limits: The authors suggested that every seasonal influenza vaccination recruits few new T cells.

Germline V gives CDR1 MNHEY, CDR2 SVGEGT. The V and J ends lost 6 bases and 2 bases, in that order; junction bases with no gene match: 12. CDR3 length equals 17 residues. The sample holds a few counts of this clonotype. Its target is unknown. TCRdb re-analysed the RT-PCR reads in MiXCR, keeping a single row per CDR3 protein. Of more than 700,000 distinct CDR3 sequences in the sample, around 20% were seen once. The genes are TRBV6-2 or TRBV6-3 and TRBJ2-5; 10 bases line up with TRBD2. The source is a man aged 50 to 60 who received an inactivated influenza vaccine. Sample: PBMCs from blood, taken roughly 5 days after vaccination. CDR3 sequence (DNA): TGTGCCAGCAGGCCAGACTCTCGGACTAGCGGTCAAGAGACCCAGTACTTC. Its protein is CASRPDSRTSGQETQYF.